This T cell receptor (beta chain) was obtained from a study of blood T cell repertoires in COVID-19. About the study: Nucleic acid was either cDNA or gDNA, and it came from T cells, B-cell-depleted T cells, or PBMCs.

The Seattle patients, enrolled during active infection, were followed longitudinally. This CDR3 spans 15 amino acids. Germline CDR1 and CDR2: SGHAT and FQNNGV. V lost 5 bases to trimming and J lost 6 bases; unmatched junction nucleotides: 9. This clone came up once. Sequencing used immunoSEQ multiplex PCR; TCRdb keeps in-frame clones, though not all of them. The sample holds a few hundred thousand clones, 70% to 90% seen once. The specimen was peripheral blood. This TCR was sampled from a woman between 25 and 40 years old with COVID-19, enrolled during active disease. The rearrangement links TRBV11-2 to TRBJ2-1; TRBD2 aligns across 8 bases. CDR3 residues: CASSTLAGLFNEQFF. The CDR3 nucleotides are TGTGCCAGCAGCACCTTAGCGGGGCTTTTCAATGAGCAGTTCTTC.